Listed here is a single TCR beta chain. Seattle enrolled patients during active infection and tracked them longitudinally. The data were obtained in a study of blood T cell repertoires in COVID-19. This CDR3 is built from 13 residues. Germline CDR1 reads LGHDT; CDR2 reads YNNKEL (reference sequence). Trimming left V 6 bases short and J 6 bases short, with 14 bases between. The protocol was immunoSEQ multiplex PCR, while the TCRdb copy is restricted to in-frame clones and leaves out a portion. The sample shows roughly 250,000 clones, roughly nine tenths of them seen only once. The sequenced sample consisted of peripheral blood. V gene TRBV3-1 (or the pseudogene TRBV3-2) combines with J gene TRBJ1-1; maybe TRBD1 (5 bases). The receptor was derived from a woman aged 25-40 years with COVID-19, enrolled during active disease. The CDR3 DNA is TGTGCCAGCAGTGGCAGACCGACAGCTGAAGCTTTCTTT. This codes for CASSGRPTAEAFF.